A selection of T cell receptor beta chains follows, all from one sample in a study of a mutant IDH1 vaccine in newly diagnosed glioma. Their antigens are not known. Some clones are missing from TCRdb's copy, which holds only in-frame ones; the method was immunoSEQ multiplex PCR. This table has 40,000 to 55,000 clones, over 75% appearing once. Sequenced material: PBMCs, taken from a glioma patient whose treatment included an IDH1 peptide vaccine. The receptors were gathered from a middle-aged man with glioma. Each CDR3 is given with its conserved first and last residue. Fields, in order: CDR3 length, D gene, V gene, J gene, CDR3 protein, CDR3 DNA. The D gene is left open where the match is weak.

length: 14
D: NA
V: TRBV28
J: TRBJ2-1
CDR3: CASRQRASYNEQFF
DNA: TGTGCCAGCAGACAGAGAGCCTCCTACAATGAGCAGTTCTTC

length: 14
D: TRBD1
V: TRBV30
J: TRBJ2-7
CDR3: CAWSEGQGAYEQYF
DNA: TGTGCCTGGAGCGAGGGACAGGGGGCGTACGAGCAGTACTTC

length: 16
D: NA
V: TRBV9
J: TRBJ2-3
CDR3: CASSVGGPTHTDTQYF
DNA: TGTGCCAGCAGCGTAGGCGGACCCACTCACACAGATACGCAGTATTTT

length: 17
D: TRBD1
V: TRBV2
J: TRBJ2-5
CDR3: CASSEGGTGVGIETQYF
DNA: TGTGCCAGCAGTGAAGGGGGAACAGGGGTTGGTATAGAGACCCAGTACTTC

length: 14
D: TRBD2
V: TRBV10-2
J: TRBJ2-7
CDR3: CASEGTSGYYEQYF
DNA: TGCGCCAGCGAGGGAACTAGCGGGTACTACGAGCAGTACTTC

length: 16
D: NA
V: TRBV5-1
J: TRBJ2-2
CDR3: CASSPQAGKGTGELFF
DNA: TGCGCCAGCAGTCCCCAAGCCGGAAAGGGGACCGGGGAGCTGTTTTTT

length: 11
D: NA
V: TRBV25-1
J: TRBJ1-1
CDR3: CASRLVGEAFF
DNA: TGTGCCAGCAGGTTAGTCGGTGAAGCTTTCTTT

length: 16
D: TRBD2
V: TRBV2
J: TRBJ2-1
CDR3: CASRSLLAKVLGEQFF
DNA: TGTGCCAGCAGATCCCTACTAGCGAAAGTCTTGGGTGAGCAGTTCTTC

length: 14
D: NA
V: TRBV18
J: TRBJ2-3
CDR3: CASSPETRTDTQYF
DNA: TGTGCCAGCTCACCGGAAACCCGCACAGATACGCAGTATTTT

length: 15
D: NA
V: TRBV29-1
J: TRBJ1-3
CDR3: CSVWAGGKSGNTIYF
DNA: TGCAGCGTCTGGGCGGGGGGCAAATCTGGAAACACCATATATTTT

length: 14
D: NA
V: TRBV15
J: TRBJ1-1
CDR3: CATSIQARDTEAFF
DNA: TGTGCCACCAGCATCCAGGCGCGGGACACTGAAGCTTTCTTT

length: 13
D: NA
V: TRBV7-2
J: TRBJ2-7
CDR3: CASSLAPAYEQYF
DNA: TGTGCCAGCAGCTTAGCGCCCGCGTACGAGCAGTACTTC

length: 18
D: TRBD2
V: TRBV7-9
J: TRBJ2-6
CDR3: CASSPLAGGPSRANVLTF
DNA: TGTGCCAGCAGCCCACTAGCGGGGGGGCCCTCGAGGGCCAACGTCCTGACTTTC

length: 15
D: NA
V: TRBV5-8
J: TRBJ1-1
CDR3: CASSLGTDRDTEAFF
DNA: TGTGCCAGCAGCTTGGGAACGGACAGAGACACTGAAGCTTTCTTT

length: 14
D: TRBD1
V: TRBV25-1
J: TRBJ1-1
CDR3: CASSGGTGNTEAFF
DNA: TGTGCCAGCAGTGGTGGGACAGGTAACACTGAAGCTTTCTTT

length: 12
D: NA
V: TRBV7-6
J: TRBJ2-5
CDR3: CASSLSTGAQYF
DNA: TGTGCCAGCAGCCTAAGTACCGGGGCCCAGTACTTC